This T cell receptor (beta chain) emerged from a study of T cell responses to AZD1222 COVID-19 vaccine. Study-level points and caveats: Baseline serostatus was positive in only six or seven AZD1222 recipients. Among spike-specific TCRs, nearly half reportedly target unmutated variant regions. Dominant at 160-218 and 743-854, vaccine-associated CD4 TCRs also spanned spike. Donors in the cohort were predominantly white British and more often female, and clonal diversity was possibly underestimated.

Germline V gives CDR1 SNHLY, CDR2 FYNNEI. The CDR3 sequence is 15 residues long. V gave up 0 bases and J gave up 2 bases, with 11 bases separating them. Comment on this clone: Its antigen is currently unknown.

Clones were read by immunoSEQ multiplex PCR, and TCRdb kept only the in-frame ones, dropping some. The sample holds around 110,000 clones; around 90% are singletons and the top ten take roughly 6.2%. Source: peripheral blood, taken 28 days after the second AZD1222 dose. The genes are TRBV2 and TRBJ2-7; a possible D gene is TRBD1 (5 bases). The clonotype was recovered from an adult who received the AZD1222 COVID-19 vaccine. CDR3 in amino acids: CASSEALRTTYEQYF. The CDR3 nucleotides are TGTGCCAGCAGTGAAGCGCTTCGGACAACCTACGAGCAGTACTTC.